These 26 T cell receptor beta chains were all obtained from the same sample, sequenced in a study of beta chain features in type 1 diabetes. The whole isolated RNA underwent reverse transcription, so sequencing captured expressed TCRB transcripts. Clones were read by immunoSEQ multiplex PCR, and TCRdb kept only the in-frame ones, dropping some. The sample holds around 500,000 clones; 10% to 12% are singletons and the top ten take 0.035% to 0.05%. Material for sequencing was naive CD4+ T cells from blood. Source of these receptors: a young woman in good health.

The chain uses TRBV19 and TRBJ1-2; 8 bases match TRBD1. Germline CDR1 and CDR2: LNHDA and SQIVND (reference sequence). J gave up 2 bases and V 5 bases, and 7 bases lay outside the gene matches. This CDR3 is 15 amino acids long. CDR3: CASSQSTGGNYGYTF. The CDR3 DNA is TGTGCCAGTAGTCAAAGCACAGGGGGAAACTATGGCTACACCTTC.

This clone has only a few counts. The genes are TRBV15 and TRBJ2-1; 14 bases align to TRBD2. The CDR3 has 18 residues. With 4 bases clipped from V and 0 bases from J, the junction kept 5 bases outside the gene matches. Germline CDR1 LNHNV, CDR2 YYDKDF (reference sequence). The CDR3 DNA follows: TGTGCCACCAGCAAGGGGACTAGCGGGAGCCTCTCCTACAATGAGCAGTTCTTC. Amino acid sequence: CATSKGTSGSLSYNEQFF.

The sample holds one count of this clone. The chain employs TRBV28 and TRBJ1-2; D ambiguous. The V and J ends lost 1 base and 4 bases respectively, with 19 bases between them. CDR1 and CDR2 (germline): MDHEN, SYDVKM. This CDR3 contains 17 residues. The CDR3 sequence: CASSLSTGYRAAYGYTF. In DNA, the CDR3 is TGTGCCAGCAGTTTATCCACGGGTTACCGGGCAGCCTATGGCTACACCTTC.

The rearrangement links TRBV4-2 to TRBJ2-3; 7 bases match TRBD1. The J segment lost 1 base and the V segment lost 5 bases, leaving 3 bases of the junction unmatched. The CDR3 extends over 14 amino acids. Germline CDR1 reads LGHNA; CDR2 reads YNFKEQ. In DNA, the CDR3 is TGTGCCAGCAGCTCAGACAGGGGCACAGATACGCAGTATTTT. Protein product: CASSSDRGTDTQYF.

The rearrangement joins TRBV25-1 to TRBJ1-2; D is unclear. Per the germline V gene, CDR1 is MGHDK and CDR2 is SYGVNS. Trimming pared 6 bases from V and 0 bases from J, leaving 11 bases between. The CDR3 loop spans 14 amino acids. The CDR3 is CASSGLGPNYGYTF. For the CDR3, the DNA is TGTGCCAGCAGCGGCCTAGGTCCTAACTATGGCTACACCTTC.

In its sample, this clone was seen a few times. Other DNA sequences in the sample encode the same CDR3. The gene calls are TRBV6-5 and TRBJ2-3, with D unclear. The CDR3 runs 15 residues. With 2 bases removed from V and 0 bases from J, the gap between germline ends came to 9 bases. Germline CDR1 is MNHEY and CDR2 is SVGAGI. The CDR3 protein is CASSYDGPSTDTQYF. The CDR3 DNA reads TGTGCCAGCAGTTACGACGGTCCTAGCACAGATACGCAGTATTTT.

The gene calls are TRBV9 and TRBJ2-5; D remains ambiguous. V was shortened by 0 bases and J by 10 bases, with 13 bases between the two germline ends. The CDR3 covers 13 residues. CDR1 is SGDLS and CDR2 is YYNGEE in the germline V gene. The CDR3: CASSVAGLEVQYF. The CDR3 DNA sequence: TGTGCCAGCAGCGTAGCGGGTTTAGAGGTCCAGTACTTC.

The CDR3 is CASGGVGETQYF. DNA for the CDR3: TGTGCTAGCGGGGGAGTTGGTGAGACCCAGTACTTC. The V call is TRBV12-5, the J call TRBJ2-5, with D perhaps TRBD2 (6 bases). The V end lost 9 bases, the J end lost 5 bases, and 13 bases lay between the germline ends. The V gene's germline CDR1 is LGHNT and CDR2 FRNRAP. This CDR3 contains 12 residues.

A few counts support this clone. The rearrangement links TRBV7-8 to TRBJ1-5; D gene uncertain. This CDR3 is 16 amino acids long. CDR1 and CDR2 (germline): SGHVS, FQNEAQ. Trimming removed 1 base at V and 1 base at J, with 11 bases between. The CDR3: CASSLGQAGSNQPQHF. The CDR3 DNA reads as TGTGCCAGCAGCTTAGGGCAGGCTGGGAGCAATCAGCCCCAGCATTTT. Full variable domain (rest looked up from reference TRBV7-8 and TRBJ1-5): GAGVSQSPRYKVAKRGQDVALRCDPISGHVSLFWYQQALGQGPEFLTYFQNEAQLDKSGLPSDRFFAERPEGSVSTLKIQRTQQEDSAVYLCASSLGQAGSNQPQHFGDGTRLSIL.

This clone has only a few counts. The V and J genes are TRBV29-1 and TRBJ2-3; 7 bases fit TRBD1. Trimming at V came to 6 bases and at J to 4 bases, leaving 4 bases not matched to a gene. The germline V gene has CDR1 SQVTM and CDR2 ANQGSEA. The CDR3 spans 12 residues. Here the CDR3 DNA reads TGCAGCGTGGACAGGCGCGCAGATACGCAGTATTTT. It specifies CSVDRRADTQYF.

The V gene is TRBV5-1, the J gene TRBJ2-1, with no clear D. Germline values: CDR1 SGHRS, CDR2 YFSETQ. Trimming took 4 bases from V and 7 from J, leaving 12 bases between them. CDR3 length: 13 residues. The CDR3 DNA reads as TGCGCCAGCAGCCCGGGCCCTGGGAATGAGCAGTTCTTC. It encodes CASSPGPGNEQFF.

J is TRBJ2-5 and V is TRBV9; 7 positions agree with TRBD2. The CDR3 is 14 residues long. The junction had 6 bases not matched to a gene; V was cut back by 0 bases and J by 7 bases. Germline loops: CDR1 SGDLS, CDR2 YYNGEE. CDR3 amino acids: CASSVGGTIGTQYF. CDR3 in DNA: TGTGCCAGCAGCGTAGGAGGGACTATAGGGACCCAGTACTTC.

The chain combines TRBV7-9 with TRBJ2-1, with no clear D. V shed 8 bases and J shed 0 bases, with 11 bases lying between them. This CDR3 comprises 14 residues. Germline V gene sequence: CDR1 SEHNR, CDR2 FQNEAQ (reference sequence). CDR3 nucleotides: TGTGCCAGCTTCTTGTTCCACTCCTACAATGAGCAGTTCTTC. It yields the protein CASFLFHSYNEQFF.

This clone has more than one count but fewer than ten. The chain joins TRBV7-9 to TRBJ1-6, with TRBD1 identical over 9 bases. The trim removed 4 bases at V and 7 bases at J, leaving 5 bases unmatched. This CDR3 is built from 15 residues. Looked up from germline, CDR1 is SEHNR and CDR2 is FQNEAQ (reference sequence). The CDR3 nucleotides are TGTGCCAGCAGCTGGGGGGACAGGGAGAATTCACCCCTCCACTTT. Encoded protein: CASSWGDRENSPLHF.

The genes are TRBV9 and TRBJ2-1; possibly TRBD2 for D (6 bases). Germline V gene data show CDR1 as SGDLS and CDR2 as YYNGEE. V lost 6 bases and J 2 bases, leaving 15 bases between the germline ends. CDR3 size: 15 residues. Here the CDR3 reads CASTFSGGTYNEQFF. In DNA, the CDR3 is TGTGCCAGCACCTTTAGCGGTGGGACCTACAATGAGCAGTTCTTC. Complete variable domain (other parts from reference TRBV9 and TRBJ2-1): DSGVTQTPKHLITATGQRVTLRCSPRSGDLSVYWYQQSLDQGLQFLIQYYNGEERAKGNILERFSAQQFPDLHSELNLSSLELGDSALYFCASTFSGGTYNEQFFGPGTRLTVL.

The gene calls are TRBV7-2 and TRBJ2-2; a weak D match, TRBD2 (6 bases). The CDR3 consists of 16 residues. The germline V gene encodes CDR1 SGHTA and CDR2 FQGNSA. V gave up 5 bases and J gave up 4 bases, with 17 bases separating them. The chain's CDR3 is CASSPWTKIATGELFF. CDR3 DNA: TGTGCCAGCAGCCCCTGGACTAAGATAGCCACCGGGGAGCTGTTTTTT.

The J gene is TRBJ1-2, the V gene TRBV2; tentatively, D is TRBD1 (5 bases). The V and J ends lost 4 bases and 6 bases respectively, with 12 bases between them. The germline CDR1 and CDR2 sequences are SNHLY and FYNNEI. The CDR3 is made up of 13 amino acids. The CDR3 nucleotides read TGTGCCAGCAGTGGTGACAGCTATGATGGCTACACCTTC. This gives the protein CASSGDSYDGYTF.

The chain links TRBV4-3 to TRBJ1-1; D is undetermined. This CDR3 comprises 14 residues. Germline CDR1 is LGHNA and CDR2 is YSLEER. The V end lost 1 base, the J end lost 0 bases, and 6 bases lay between the germline ends. The CDR3 reads CASSQVVLNTEAFF. CDR3 coding DNA: TGCGCCAGCAGCCAAGTCGTCCTGAACACTGAAGCTTTCTTT.

This clone was picked up a small number of times. The chain employs TRBV11-3 and TRBJ2-3, with TRBD1 identical over 8 bases. Trimming took 4 bases from V and 5 from J; bases not matched to a gene: 11. This CDR3 is 16 amino acids long. The germline CDR1 and CDR2 sequences are SGHNT and YENEEA. CDR3 in amino acids: CASSSRSSDRGDTQYF. As DNA, the CDR3 is TGTGCCAGCAGCTCCCGAAGTTCAGACAGGGGAGATACGCAGTATTTT.

The chain couples TRBV7-2 to TRBJ1-5; TRBD1 matches 7 bases. Trimming cost V 5 bases and J 0 bases; bases outside gene matches: 4. The CDR3 contains 15 residues. Germline CDR1 reads SGHTA; CDR2 reads FQGNSA. The DNA of the CDR3 is TGTGCCAGCAGCCTCACAGGGGTTAGCAATCAGCCCCAGCATTTT. It is translated as CASSLTGVSNQPQHF.

This clone was detected only a few times. V and J are TRBV7-2 and TRBJ1-4; possible D gene TRBD1, 6 bases. CDR3 length equals 15 residues. Germline-derived CDR1 and CDR2 are SGHTA and FQGNSA. Trimming removed 5 bases from V and 0 bases from J, with 10 bases in between. This chain's CDR3 is CASSPWTATNEKLFF. The CDR3 DNA follows: TGTGCCAGCAGCCCGTGGACAGCAACTAATGAAAAACTGTTTTTT. The entire variable domain, with the rest obtained from reference TRBV7-2 and TRBJ1-4, is as follows: GAGVSQSPSNKVTEKGKDVELRCDPISGHTALYWYRQSLGQGLEFLIYFQGNSAPDKSGLPSDRFSAERTGGSVSTLTIQRTQQEDSAVYLCASSPWTATNEKLFFGSGTQLSVL.

CDR3 in amino acids: CASSLNIARLGPAFF. The CDR3, as DNA: TGTGCCAGCAGCCTTAACATCGCTCGGCTAGGGCCAGCTTTCTTT. The V call is TRBV14, the J call TRBJ1-1; no clear D. Germline CDR1 SGHDN, CDR2 FVKESK. V was shortened by 4 bases and J by 10 bases, with 22 bases between the two germline ends. There are 15 residues in the CDR3.

CDR3 sequence: CASSLEKGYGYTF. The CDR3, as DNA: TGTGCCAGCAGTTTGGAGAAGGGCTATGGCTACACCTTC. The chain employs TRBV2 and TRBJ1-2, with D unresolved. From germline, CDR1 is SNHLY and CDR2 FYNNEI. Trimming removed 5 bases from V and 4 bases from J, with 11 bases in between. The CDR3 has 13 residues.

This chain links TRBV29-1 with TRBJ2-7; unclear D gene. Germline V CDR1 and CDR2: SQVTM, ANQGSEA. Trimming removed 4 bases from V and 4 bases from J, with 14 bases in between. The CDR3 extends over 13 amino acids. CDR3 DNA sequence: TGCAGCGTTGTACTTCTGCCCCTATACGAGCAGTACTTC. Amino acids: CSVVLLPLYEQYF.

This clone was detected a few times. V and J are TRBV6-5 and TRBJ2-6; D is unresolved. The V end was cut by 2 bases, the J end by 4 bases, with 9 bases between. CDR1 is MNHEY and CDR2 is SVGAGI in the germline V gene. The CDR3 has 15 amino acids. CDR3 residues: CASSYDVTGANVLTF. As DNA, the CDR3 is TGTGCCAGCAGTTACGACGTGACCGGGGCCAACGTCCTGACTTTC.

The chain joins TRBV15 to TRBJ1-2; no definite D call. Trimming pared 1 base from V and 6 bases from J, leaving 9 bases between. The CDR3 contains 13 residues. The germline gives CDR1 LNHNV, CDR2 YYDKDF (reference sequence). CDR3 amino acids: CATSRAGIDGYTF. In nucleotides, the CDR3 is TGTGCCACCAGCAGAGCTGGGATAGATGGCTACACCTTC.